This record looks at one T cell receptor (beta chain) sequence and its context. Antigen unknown. This entry is derived from a study of cytomegalovirus exposure and HLA in healthy donors. PCR was performed using 60 Vbeta and 13 Jbeta primers. Clones were read by immunoSEQ multiplex PCR, and TCRdb kept only the in-frame ones, dropping some. This sample has under 250,000 clones; almost 80% occur once, and the top ten carry less than 2%. Regarding the study as a whole: Owing to their indistinguishability, certain V segments, notably TRBV6-2 and TRBV6-3, were excluded. Cytomegalovirus status was reportedly diagnosed by the classifier with high sensitivity and specificity. Within an earlier analysis, most TCR beta V segments proved productive either about 87% or about 30% of the time. Likely technical artifact: a cluster of highly shared sequence variants.

The CDR3 sequence is 13 residues long. The V segment lost 8 bases and the J segment 1 base; nucleotides outside the gene matches: 3. The germline CDR1 and CDR2 sequences are LNHNV and YYDKDF (reference sequence). The source material was PBMCs. This receptor was identified in a male donor in good health and CMV-seronegative. This chain links TRBV15 with TRBJ2-3, with 7 positions matching TRBD2. The CDR3 bases are TGTGCCACCCTACGGGGGGGCACAGATACGCAGTATTTT. It specifies CATLRGGTDTQYF.